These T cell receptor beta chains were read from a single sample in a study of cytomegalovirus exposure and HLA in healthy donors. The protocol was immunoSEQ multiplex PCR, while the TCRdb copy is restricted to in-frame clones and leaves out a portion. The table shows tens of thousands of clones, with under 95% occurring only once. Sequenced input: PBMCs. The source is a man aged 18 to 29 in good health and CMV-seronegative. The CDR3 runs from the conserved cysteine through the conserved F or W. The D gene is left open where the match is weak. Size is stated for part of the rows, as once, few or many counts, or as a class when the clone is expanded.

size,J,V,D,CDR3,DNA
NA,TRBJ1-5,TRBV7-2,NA,CASSPSTGRGDQPQHF,TGTGCCAGCAGCCCCTCTACCGGGCGGGGAGATCAGCCCCAGCATTTT
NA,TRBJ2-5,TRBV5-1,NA,CASSSSGTSRFETQYF,TGCGCCAGCAGCTCATCTGGGACTTCCCGGTTCGAGACCCAGTACTTC
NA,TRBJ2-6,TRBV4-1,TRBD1,CASSQEGQGSGANVLTF,TGCGCCAGCAGCCAAGAAGGACAGGGATCTGGGGCCAACGTCCTGACTTTC
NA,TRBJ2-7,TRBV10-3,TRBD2,CAISGTGTSVAYEQYF,TGTGCCATCAGTGGTACCGGGACTAGCGTCGCCTACGAGCAGTACTTC
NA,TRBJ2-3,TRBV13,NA,CASSLGQGLTDTQYF,TGTGCCAGCAGCTTAGGACAGGGCCTCACAGATACGCAGTATTTT
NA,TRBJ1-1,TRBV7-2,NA,CASSLRVSPEAFF,TGTGCCAGCAGCTTACGGGTCAGCCCTGAAGCTTTCTTT
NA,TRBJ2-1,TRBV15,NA,CATSREQGLTYNEQFF,TGTGCCACCAGCAGGGAACAGGGTTTAACCTACAATGAGCAGTTCTTC
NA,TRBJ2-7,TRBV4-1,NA,CASSQEHSKSYEQYF,TGCGCCAGCAGCCAAGAACACAGTAAATCCTACGAGCAGTACTTC
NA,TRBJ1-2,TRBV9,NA,CASSVKSGGNYGYTF,TGTGCCAGCAGCGTAAAGTCCGGGGGGAACTATGGCTACACCTTC
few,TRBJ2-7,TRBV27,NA,CASSSYRYEQYF,TGTGCCAGCAGTTCCTACCGCTACGAGCAGTACTTC
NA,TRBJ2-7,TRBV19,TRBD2,CASSRLAGSRTYEQYF,TGTGCCAGTAGCAGACTAGCGGGCTCCCGAACCTACGAGCAGTACTTC
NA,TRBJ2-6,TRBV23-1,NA,CASSQFSGNSGANVLTF,TGCGCCAGCAGTCAATTCTCGGGTAACTCTGGGGCCAACGTCCTGACTTTC
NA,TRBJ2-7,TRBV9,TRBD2,CASRGRGSDYEQYF,TGTGCCAGCAGGGGGAGGGGCTCGGACTACGAGCAGTACTTC
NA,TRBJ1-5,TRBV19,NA,CASSLQYNQPQHF,TGTGCCAGTAGTTTGCAGTACAATCAGCCCCAGCATTTT
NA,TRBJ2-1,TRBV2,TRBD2,CASSGRQPIEQFF,TGTGCCAGTAGCGGGAGGCAACCGATAGAGCAGTTCTTC
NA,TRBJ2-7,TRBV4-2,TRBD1,CASSHQGATGEQYF,TGTGCCAGCAGCCACCAGGGGGCGACTGGGGAGCAGTACTTC
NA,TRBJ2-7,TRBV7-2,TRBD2,CASSLRAGLYEQYF,TGTGCCAGCAGCTTAAGAGCGGGACTCTACGAGCAGTACTTC
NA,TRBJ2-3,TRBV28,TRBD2,CASSLSLAGELPSTDTQYF,TGTGCCAGCAGTTTGTCACTAGCGGGGGAACTTCCTAGCACAGATACGCAGTATTTT
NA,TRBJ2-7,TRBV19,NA,CASSTVAGLSYEQYF,TGTGCCAGTAGTACGGTCGCAGGGTTGTCATACGAGCAGTACTTC
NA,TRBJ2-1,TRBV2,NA,CASRQTRHEQFF,TGTGCCAGCAGGCAAACTAGGCATGAGCAGTTCTTC
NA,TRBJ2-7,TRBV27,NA,CASSSGSAVEQYF,TGTGCCAGCAGTTCAGGATCCGCTGTCGAGCAGTACTTC
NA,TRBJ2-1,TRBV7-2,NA,CASSLAGLGNNEQFF,TGTGCCAGCAGCTTAGCGGGACTGGGCAACAATGAGCAGTTCTTC
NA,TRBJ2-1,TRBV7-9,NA,CASSHDRITYNEQFF,TGTGCCAGCAGCCACGACAGGATAACCTACAATGAGCAGTTCTTC
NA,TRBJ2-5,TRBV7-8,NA,CASSPNPRGSGETQYF,TGTGCCAGCAGCCCCAACCCCAGGGGAAGTGGGGAGACCCAGTACTTC
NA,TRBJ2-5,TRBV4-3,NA,CASSQGGLGETQYF,TGCGCCAGCAGCCAAGGAGGGCTAGGGGAGACCCAGTACTTC
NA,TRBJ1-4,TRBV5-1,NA,CASSTLTGGGEKLFF,TGCGCCAGCAGCACCCTCACGGGGGGGGGTGAAAAACTGTTTTTT
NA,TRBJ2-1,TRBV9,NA,CASSSKQGPPFF,TGTGCCAGCAGCTCCAAACAGGGACCGCCGTTCTTC
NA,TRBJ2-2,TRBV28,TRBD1,CASSLWDRDSRGELFF,TGTGCCAGCAGTTTATGGGACAGGGATTCGCGCGGGGAGCTGTTTTTT
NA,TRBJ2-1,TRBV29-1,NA,CSVSGVLSSYNEQFF,TGCAGCGTTTCAGGCGTATTGAGCTCCTACAATGAGCAGTTCTTC
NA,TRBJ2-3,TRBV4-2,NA,CASSPVEGGTDTQYF,TGTGCCAGCAGCCCAGTAGAGGGAGGCACAGATACGCAGTATTTT
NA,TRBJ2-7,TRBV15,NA,CATSRPPSPGVAYEQYF,TGTGCCACCAGCAGACCCCCGTCCCCCGGGGTCGCCTACGAGCAGTACTTC
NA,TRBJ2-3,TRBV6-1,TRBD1,CASSGTGGHTDTQYF,TGTGCCAGCAGTGGTACAGGGGGACACACAGATACGCAGTATTTT
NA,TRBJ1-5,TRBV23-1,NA,CASSRKPDQPQHF,TGCGCCAGCAGTCGAAAACCGGATCAGCCCCAGCATTTT